This T cell receptor (beta chain) was recorded in a study of sequential checkpoint blockade in melanoma. The treatment was: randomized to nivolumab then ipilimumab (arm A) or the reverse (arm B). This clone appeared once. Germline lookup yields CDR1 SGDLS and CDR2 YYNGEE. This CDR3 has 12 residues. The V end was cut by 0 bases, the J end by 5 bases, with 5 bases between. Clones were read by immunoSEQ multiplex PCR, and TCRdb kept only the in-frame ones, dropping some. The sample lists 10,000 or so clones; around 78% were seen once. The TCR sequence derives from a human donor with melanoma. The sequences come from CD8+ T cells sorted from blood (inferred from file names), collected from a patient given nivolumab and ipilimumab in sequence. The chain has TRBV9 and TRBJ1-1; the D is unclear. The CDR3 nucleotides are TGTGCCAGCAGCGTAGTACGGACTGAAGCTTTCTTT. Protein sequence: CASSVVRTEAFF. Full variable domain (rest looked up from reference TRBV9 and TRBJ1-1): DSGVTQTPKHLITATGQRVTLRCSPRSGDLSVYWYQQSLDQGLQFLIQYYNGEERAKGNILERFSAQQFPDLHSELNLSSLELGDSALYFCASSVVRTEAFFGQGTRLTVV.